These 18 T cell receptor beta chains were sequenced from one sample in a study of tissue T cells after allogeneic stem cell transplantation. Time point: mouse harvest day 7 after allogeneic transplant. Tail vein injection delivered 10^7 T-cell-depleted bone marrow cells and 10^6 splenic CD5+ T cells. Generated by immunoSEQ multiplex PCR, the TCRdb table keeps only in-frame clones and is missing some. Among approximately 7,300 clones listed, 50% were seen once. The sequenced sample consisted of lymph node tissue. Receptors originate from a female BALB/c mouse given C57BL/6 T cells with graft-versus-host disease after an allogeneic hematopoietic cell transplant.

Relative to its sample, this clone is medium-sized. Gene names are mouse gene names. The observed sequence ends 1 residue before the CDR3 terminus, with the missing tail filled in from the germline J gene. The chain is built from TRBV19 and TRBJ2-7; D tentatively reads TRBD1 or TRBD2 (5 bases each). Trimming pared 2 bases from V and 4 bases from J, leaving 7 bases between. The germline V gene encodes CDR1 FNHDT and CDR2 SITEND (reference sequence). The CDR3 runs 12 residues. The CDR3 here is CASSMRGYEQYF. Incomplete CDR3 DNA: TGTGCCAGCAGTATGCGGGGGTATGAACAGTAC.

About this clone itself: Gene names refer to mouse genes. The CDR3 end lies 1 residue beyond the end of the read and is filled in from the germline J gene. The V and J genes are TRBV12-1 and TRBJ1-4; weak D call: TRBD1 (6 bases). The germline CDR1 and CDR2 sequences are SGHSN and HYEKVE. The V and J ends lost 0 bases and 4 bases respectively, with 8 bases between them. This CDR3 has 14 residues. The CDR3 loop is CASSLLGHNERLFF. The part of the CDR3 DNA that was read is TGTGCCAGCTCTCTCTTGGGACACAACGAAAGATTATTT.

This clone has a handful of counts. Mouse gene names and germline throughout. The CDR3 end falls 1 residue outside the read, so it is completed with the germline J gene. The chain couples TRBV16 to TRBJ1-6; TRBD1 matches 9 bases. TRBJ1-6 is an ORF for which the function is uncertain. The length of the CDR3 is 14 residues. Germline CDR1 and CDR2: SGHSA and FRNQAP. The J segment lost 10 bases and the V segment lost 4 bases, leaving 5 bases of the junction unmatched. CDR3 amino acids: CASSSQGAGSPLYF. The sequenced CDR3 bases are TGTGCAAGCAGCTCACAGGGGGCAGGATCGCCCCTCTAC.

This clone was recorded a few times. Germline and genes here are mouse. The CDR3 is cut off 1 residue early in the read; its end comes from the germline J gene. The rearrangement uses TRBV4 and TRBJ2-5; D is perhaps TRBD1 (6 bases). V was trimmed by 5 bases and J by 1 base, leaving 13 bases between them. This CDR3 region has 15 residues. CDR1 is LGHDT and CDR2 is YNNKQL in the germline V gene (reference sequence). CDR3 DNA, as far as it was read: TGTGCCAGCAGCCTCGGGACAAAAGACCAAGACACCCAGTAC. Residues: CASSLGTKDQDTQY. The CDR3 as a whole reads CASSLGTKDQDTQYF.

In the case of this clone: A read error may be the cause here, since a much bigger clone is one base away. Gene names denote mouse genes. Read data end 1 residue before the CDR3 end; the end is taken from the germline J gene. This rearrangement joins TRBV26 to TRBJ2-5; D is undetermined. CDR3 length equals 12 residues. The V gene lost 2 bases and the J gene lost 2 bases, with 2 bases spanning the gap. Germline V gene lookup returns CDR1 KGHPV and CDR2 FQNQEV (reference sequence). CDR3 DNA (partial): TGTGCCAGCAGTCTGACCCAAGACACCCAGTAC. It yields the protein CASSLTQDTQY. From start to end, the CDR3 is CASSLTQDTQYF.

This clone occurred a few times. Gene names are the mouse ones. The CDR3 DNA, read in part, is TGTGCCAGCTCTCTCTCCGGGACTGGCTATGCTGAGCAGTTC. Amino acids: CASSLSGTGYAEQF. The entire CDR3 is CASSLSGTGYAEQFF. The chain recombines TRBV12-1 with TRBJ2-1; 8 bases fit TRBD2. The CDR3 end lies 1 residue beyond the end of the read and is filled in from the germline J gene. J lost 3 bases, V lost 0 bases, and 3 bases had no gene match. The CDR3 covers 15 residues. Looked up from germline, CDR1 is SGHSN and CDR2 is HYEKVE. Combining the CDR3 with reference TRBV12-1 and TRBJ2-1 gives the whole variable domain DSGVVQSPRHIIKEKGGRSVLTCIPISGHSNVVWYQQTLGKELKFLIQHYEKVERDKGFLPSRFSVQQFDDYHSEMNMSALELEDSAMYFCASSLSGTGYAEQFFGPGTRLTVL.

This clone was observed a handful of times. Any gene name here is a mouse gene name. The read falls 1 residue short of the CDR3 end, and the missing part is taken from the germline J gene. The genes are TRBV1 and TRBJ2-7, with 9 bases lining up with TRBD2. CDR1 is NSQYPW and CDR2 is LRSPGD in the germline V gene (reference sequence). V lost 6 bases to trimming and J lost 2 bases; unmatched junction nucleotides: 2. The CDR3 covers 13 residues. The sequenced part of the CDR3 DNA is TGCACCTGCAGGGCTGGGGGGGCCTATGAACAGTAC. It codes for CTCRAGGAYEQY. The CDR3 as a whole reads CTCRAGGAYEQYF.

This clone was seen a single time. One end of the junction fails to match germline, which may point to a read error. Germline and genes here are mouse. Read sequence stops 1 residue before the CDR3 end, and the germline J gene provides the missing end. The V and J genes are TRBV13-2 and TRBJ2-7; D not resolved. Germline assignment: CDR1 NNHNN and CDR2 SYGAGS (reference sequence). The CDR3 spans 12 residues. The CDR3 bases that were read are TGTGCCAGCAGTGAGAGGGAATATGAACAGTAC. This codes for CASSEREYEQY. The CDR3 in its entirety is CASSEREYEQYF.

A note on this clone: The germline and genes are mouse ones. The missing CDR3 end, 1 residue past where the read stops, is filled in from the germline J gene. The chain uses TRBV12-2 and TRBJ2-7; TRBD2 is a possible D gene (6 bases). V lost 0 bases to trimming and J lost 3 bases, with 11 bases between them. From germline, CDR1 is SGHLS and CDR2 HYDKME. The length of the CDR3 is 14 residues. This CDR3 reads CASSLGWGNYEQYF. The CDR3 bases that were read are TGTGCCAGCTCTCTCGGTTGGGGGAACTATGAACAGTAC.

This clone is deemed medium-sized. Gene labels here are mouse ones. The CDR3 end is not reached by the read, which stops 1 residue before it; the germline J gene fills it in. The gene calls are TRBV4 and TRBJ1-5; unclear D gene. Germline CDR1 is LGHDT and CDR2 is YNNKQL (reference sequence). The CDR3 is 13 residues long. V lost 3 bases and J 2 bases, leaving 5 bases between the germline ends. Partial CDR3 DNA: TGTGCCAGCAGCTATCGGTACAACCAGGCTCCGCTT. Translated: CASSYRYNQAPL. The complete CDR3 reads CASSYRYNQAPLF.

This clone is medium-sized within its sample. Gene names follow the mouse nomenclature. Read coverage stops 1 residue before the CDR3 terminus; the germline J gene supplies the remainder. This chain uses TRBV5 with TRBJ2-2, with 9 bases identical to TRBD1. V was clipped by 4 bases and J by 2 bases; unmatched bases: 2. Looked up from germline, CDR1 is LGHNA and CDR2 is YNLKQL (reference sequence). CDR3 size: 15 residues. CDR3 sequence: CASSPDRGNTGQLYF. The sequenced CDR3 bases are TGTGCCAGCAGCCCCGACAGGGGGAACACCGGGCAGCTCTAC.

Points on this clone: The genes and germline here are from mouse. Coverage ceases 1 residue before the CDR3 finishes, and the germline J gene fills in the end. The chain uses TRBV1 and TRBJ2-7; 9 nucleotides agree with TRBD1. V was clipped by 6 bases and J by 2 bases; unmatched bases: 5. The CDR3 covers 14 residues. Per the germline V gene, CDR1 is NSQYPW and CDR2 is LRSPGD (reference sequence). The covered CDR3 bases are TGCACCTGCAGGTCCGGGACAGGGACCTATGAACAGTAC. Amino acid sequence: CTCRSGTGTYEQY. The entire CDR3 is CTCRSGTGTYEQYF.

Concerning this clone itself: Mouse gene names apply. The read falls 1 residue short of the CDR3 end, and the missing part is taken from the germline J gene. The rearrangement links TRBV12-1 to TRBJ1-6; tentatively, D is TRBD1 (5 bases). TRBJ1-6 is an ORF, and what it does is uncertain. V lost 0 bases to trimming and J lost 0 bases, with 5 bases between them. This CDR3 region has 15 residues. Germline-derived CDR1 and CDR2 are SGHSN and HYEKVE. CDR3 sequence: CASSLGTSYNSPLYF. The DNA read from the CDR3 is TGTGCCAGCTCTCTCGGGACTTCCTATAATTCGCCCCTCTAC.

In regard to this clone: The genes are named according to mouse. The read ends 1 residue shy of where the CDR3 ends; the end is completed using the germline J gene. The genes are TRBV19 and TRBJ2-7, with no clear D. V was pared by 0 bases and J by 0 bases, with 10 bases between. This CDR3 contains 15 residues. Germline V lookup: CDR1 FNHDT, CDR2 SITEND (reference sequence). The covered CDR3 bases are TGTGCCAGCAGTATAGACCCGGAGAGCTCCTATGAACAGTAC. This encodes CASSIDPESSYEQY. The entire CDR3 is CASSIDPESSYEQYF.

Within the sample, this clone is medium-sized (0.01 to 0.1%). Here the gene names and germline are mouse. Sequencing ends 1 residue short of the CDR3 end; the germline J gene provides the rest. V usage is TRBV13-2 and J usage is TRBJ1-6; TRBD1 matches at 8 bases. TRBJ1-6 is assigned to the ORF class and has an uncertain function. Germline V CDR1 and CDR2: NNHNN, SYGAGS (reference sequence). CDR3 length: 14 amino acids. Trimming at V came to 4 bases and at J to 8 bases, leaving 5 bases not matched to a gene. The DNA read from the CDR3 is TGTGCCAGCGGTTCTACAGGGGGGGATTCGCCCCTCTAC. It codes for CASGSTGGDSPLY. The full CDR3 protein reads CASGSTGGDSPLYF.

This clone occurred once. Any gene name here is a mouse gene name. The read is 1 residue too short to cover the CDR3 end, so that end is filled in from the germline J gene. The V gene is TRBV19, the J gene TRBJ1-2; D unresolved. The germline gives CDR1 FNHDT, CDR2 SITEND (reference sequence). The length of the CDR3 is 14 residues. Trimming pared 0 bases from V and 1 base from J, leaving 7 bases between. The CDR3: CASSIARRNSDYTF. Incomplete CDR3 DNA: TGTGCCAGCAGTATAGCTCGCAGAAACTCCGACTACACC.

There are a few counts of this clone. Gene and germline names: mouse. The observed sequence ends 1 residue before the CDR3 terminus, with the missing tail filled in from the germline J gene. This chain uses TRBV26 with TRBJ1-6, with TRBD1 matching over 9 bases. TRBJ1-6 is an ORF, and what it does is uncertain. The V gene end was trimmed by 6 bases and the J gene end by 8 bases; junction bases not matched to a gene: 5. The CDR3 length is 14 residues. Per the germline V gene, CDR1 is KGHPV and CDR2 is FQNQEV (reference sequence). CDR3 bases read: TGTGCCAGCAGGAAGACAGGGGGGGATTCGCCCCTCTAC. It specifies CASRKTGGDSPLY. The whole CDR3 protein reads CASRKTGGDSPLYF.

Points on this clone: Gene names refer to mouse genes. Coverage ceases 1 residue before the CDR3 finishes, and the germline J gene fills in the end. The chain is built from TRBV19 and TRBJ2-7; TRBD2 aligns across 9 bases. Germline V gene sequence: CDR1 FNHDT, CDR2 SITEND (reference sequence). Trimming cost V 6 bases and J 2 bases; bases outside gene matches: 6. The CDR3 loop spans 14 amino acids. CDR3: CASTSLGGAYEQYF. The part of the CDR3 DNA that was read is TGTGCCAGCACCTCTCTGGGGGGGGCCTATGAACAGTAC.